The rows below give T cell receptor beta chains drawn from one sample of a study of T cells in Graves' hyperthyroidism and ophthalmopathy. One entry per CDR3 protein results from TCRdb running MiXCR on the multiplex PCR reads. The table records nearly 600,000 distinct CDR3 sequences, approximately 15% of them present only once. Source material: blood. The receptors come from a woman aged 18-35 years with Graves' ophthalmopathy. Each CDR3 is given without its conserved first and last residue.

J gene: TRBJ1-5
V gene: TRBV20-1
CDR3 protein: SARDRQQGTGQPQH

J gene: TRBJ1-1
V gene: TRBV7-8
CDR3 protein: ASSLGYVGGLMNTEAF

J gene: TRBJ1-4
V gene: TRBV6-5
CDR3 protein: ASSYSPNEKLF

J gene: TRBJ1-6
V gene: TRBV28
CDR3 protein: ASSIIIHTNSPLH

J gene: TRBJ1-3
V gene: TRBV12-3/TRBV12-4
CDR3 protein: ASSLGGYLSGNTIY

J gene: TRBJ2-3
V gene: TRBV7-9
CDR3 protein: ASRVWGSGTDTQY

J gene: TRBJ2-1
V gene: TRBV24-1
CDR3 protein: ATQTHSGRNEQF

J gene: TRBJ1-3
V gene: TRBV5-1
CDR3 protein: ASSQQGAYGNTIY

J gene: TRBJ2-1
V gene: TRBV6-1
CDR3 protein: ASSEGVGRGQSGRPYNEQF

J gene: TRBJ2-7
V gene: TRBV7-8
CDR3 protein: ASSVWRTGIHEQY

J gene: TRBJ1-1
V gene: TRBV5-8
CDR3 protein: ASSPRRAAYTRAF

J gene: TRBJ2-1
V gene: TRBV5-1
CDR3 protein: ASSLWSGAGNEQF

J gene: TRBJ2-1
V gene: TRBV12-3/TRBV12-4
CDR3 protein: ASSSAAHNEQF

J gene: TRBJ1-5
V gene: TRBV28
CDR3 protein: ASSPGPGGSRGNQPQH

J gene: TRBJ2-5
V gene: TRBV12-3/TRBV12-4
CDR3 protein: ASSRGTEQETQY

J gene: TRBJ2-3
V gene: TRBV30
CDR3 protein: ASQKGGSTDTQY

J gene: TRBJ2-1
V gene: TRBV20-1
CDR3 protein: SAWTSGAYNEQF

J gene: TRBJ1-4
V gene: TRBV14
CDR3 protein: ASTRTRGTGEKLF

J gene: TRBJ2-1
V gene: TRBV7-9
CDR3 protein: ASSLTSGADNEQF

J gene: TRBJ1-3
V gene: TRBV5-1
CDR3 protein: ASSQDGAENTIY

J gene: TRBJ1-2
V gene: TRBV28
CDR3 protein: ASSLGGEKANYGYT

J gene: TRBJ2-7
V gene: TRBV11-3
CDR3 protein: ASSYGASGKGWAYEQY

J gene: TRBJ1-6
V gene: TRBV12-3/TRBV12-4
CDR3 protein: ASSPREGGDSPLH

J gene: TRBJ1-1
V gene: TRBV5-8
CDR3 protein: ASSLRGVIGAF

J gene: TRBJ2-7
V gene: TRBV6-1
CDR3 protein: ASSHGGSPAYEQY

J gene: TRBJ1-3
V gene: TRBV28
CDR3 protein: ASSLQWTASGNTIY

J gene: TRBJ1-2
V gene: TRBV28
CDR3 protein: ASSFNGRGYT

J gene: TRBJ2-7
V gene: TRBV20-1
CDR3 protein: SARTPGLAGGHEQY

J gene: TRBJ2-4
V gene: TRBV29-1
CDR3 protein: SAWRGDRPKNIQY

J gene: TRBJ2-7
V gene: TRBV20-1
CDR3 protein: SAGFSSGEQY

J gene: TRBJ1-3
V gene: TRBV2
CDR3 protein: ASRQTTGSGNTIY

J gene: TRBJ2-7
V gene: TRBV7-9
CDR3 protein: ASSSGSGPYEQY

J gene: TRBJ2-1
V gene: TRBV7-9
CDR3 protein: ASSFGFSYNEQF

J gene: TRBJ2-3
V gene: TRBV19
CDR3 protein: ATGIGPEDTQY

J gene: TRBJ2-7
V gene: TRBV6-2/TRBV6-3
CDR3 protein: ASSFALRRIDYEQY

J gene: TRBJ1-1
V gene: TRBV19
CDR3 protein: GGGTGTGAF

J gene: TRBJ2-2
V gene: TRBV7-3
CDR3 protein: ASSLTGDRMRAGELF

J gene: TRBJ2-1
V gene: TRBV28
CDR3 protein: ASGETGRVSEQF

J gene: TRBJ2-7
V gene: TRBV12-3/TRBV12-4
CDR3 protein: ASRLGGGQGYEQY

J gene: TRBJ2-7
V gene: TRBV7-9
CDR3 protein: ASSLGGGAEQY

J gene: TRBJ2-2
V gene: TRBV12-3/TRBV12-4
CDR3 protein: ASSLRKRGGELF

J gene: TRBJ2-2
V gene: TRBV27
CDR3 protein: ASKKVGNTGELF

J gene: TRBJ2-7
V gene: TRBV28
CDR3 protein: ASSFGDRDYEQY

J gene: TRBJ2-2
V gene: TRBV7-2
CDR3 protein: ASSLVTGGELF

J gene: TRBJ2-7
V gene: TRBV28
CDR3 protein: ASSPIAGLYYEQY